The 23 T cell receptor beta chains below come from one sample, sequenced in a study of blood T cell repertoires in COVID-19. Method: immunoSEQ multiplex PCR; TCRdb's copy keeps in-frame clones and lacks some. The sample holds about 200,000 clones, 86% seen once. The sample consisted of PBMCs or T cells enriched from blood (not recorded which). The receptor set was obtained from a man in his forties with acute COVID-19.

This sequence joins TRBV25-1 and TRBJ2-2; 7 bases align to TRBD1. Losses at the gene ends were 0 bases for V and 6 bases for J; bases not matched to a gene: 7. This CDR3 is built from 16 residues. The germline CDR1 and CDR2 sequences are MGHDK and SYGVNS. The CDR3 coding sequence is TGTGCCAGCAGTGAATATTACAGGGGCAGCTCCGGGGAGCTGTTTTTT. Its protein product is CASSEYYRGSSGELFF.

About this clone: Different DNA sequences within this sample yield the same CDR3. The chain joins TRBV18 to TRBJ2-5; the D is unclear. The CDR3 contains 13 residues. In germline, CDR1 is KGHSH, CDR2 LQKENI. The V and J ends lost 6 bases and 1 base respectively, with 9 bases between them. CDR3 DNA sequence: TGTGCCAGCTCTCCCGGGTTCCAAGAGACCCAGTACTTC. It codes for CASSPGFQETQYF.

This chain links TRBV19 with TRBJ2-1; 10 nucleotides align to TRBD2. V gave up 8 bases and J gave up 9 bases; unmatched junction bases: 7. CDR1 LNHDA and CDR2 SQIVND come from the germline V gene (reference sequence). CDR3 length equals 13 residues. CDR3 DNA sequence: TGTGCCAGTCTCAAGCGGGAGGGCGGTGAGCAGTTCTTC. This encodes CASLKREGGEQFF.

V is TRBV5-1 and J is TRBJ2-3, with 14 nucleotides matching TRBD2. Germline V gene data show CDR1 as SGHRS and CDR2 as YFSETQ. The length of the CDR3 is 22 residues. V shed 0 bases, J shed 0 bases, and the junction held 15 bases outside the gene matches. CDR3 sequence: CASSLGRKTGTSGSTSTDTQYF. In nucleotides, the CDR3 is TGCGCCAGCAGCTTGGGCAGGAAGACCGGGACTAGCGGGAGTACTAGCACAGATACGCAGTATTTT.

The chain uses TRBV7-9 and TRBJ2-3; 8 nucleotides line up with TRBD1. This CDR3 has 15 residues. With V trimmed by 5 bases and J by 0 bases, 4 bases remained unmatched. Germline CDR1 reads SEHNR; CDR2 reads FQNEAQ (reference sequence). CDR3: CASSPRTGSTDTQYF. The CDR3 DNA reads TGTGCCAGCAGCCCGAGGACAGGGAGCACAGATACGCAGTATTTT.

Of note for this clone: The same CDR3 arises from other DNA sequences in this sample as well. The chain recombines TRBV5-1 with TRBJ2-1; TRBD2 aligns across 12 bases. After removal of 0 bases from V and 4 bases from J, the junction contained 2 bases not matched to a gene. CDR1 is SGHRS, CDR2 YFSETQ, per germline. The CDR3 contains 16 residues. The CDR3 region is CASSLGGTSGYNEQFF. The CDR3, as DNA: TGCGCCAGCAGCTTGGGGGGGACTAGCGGGTACAATGAGCAGTTCTTC.

The CDR3 DNA follows: TGTGCCAGCAGTTTACAATCGACAGGAACCGGGGAGCTGTTTTTT. This gives the protein CASSLQSTGTGELFF. This chain connects TRBV27 to TRBJ2-2; D might be TRBD1 (6 bases). The CDR3 spans 15 residues. CDR1 is MNHEY and CDR2 is SMNVEV in the germline V gene (reference sequence). V was shortened by 2 bases and J by 5 bases, with 12 bases between the two germline ends.

The chain carries TRBV5-8 and TRBJ1-2; TRBD1 matches 10 bases. Germline trimming cut 3 bases from V and 8 bases from J; bases unmatched to any gene: 7. The CDR3 has 14 amino acids. CDR1 and CDR2 (germline): SGHTS, YDEGEE. The CDR3 DNA sequence: TGTGCCAGCAGCTCCTTAGACAGGGGGCACGGCTACACCTTC. This encodes CASSSLDRGHGYTF.

This clone was observed a single time. This chain uses TRBV18 with TRBJ1-2; tentative D call: TRBD1 (6 bases). In germline, CDR1 is KGHSH, CDR2 LQKENI. This CDR3 is 15 amino acids long. Trimming stripped 2 bases from V and 1 base from J, with 11 bases between. CDR3 amino acids: CASSPGQLLNYGYTF. The CDR3 nucleotides read TGTGCCAGCTCACCAGGACAGCTACTTAACTATGGCTACACCTTC.

The V call is TRBV27, the J call TRBJ2-1, with 8 bases that match TRBD1. The trim removed 6 bases at V and 6 bases at J, leaving 10 bases unmatched. This CDR3 region has 15 residues. Germline V gene lookup returns CDR1 MNHEY and CDR2 SMNVEV (reference sequence). This CDR3 reads CASRTGTGVLNEQFF. The CDR3 nucleotides read TGTGCCAGCAGAACCGGGACAGGCGTGCTCAATGAGCAGTTCTTC.

This clone came up a few times. The chain joins TRBV2 to TRBJ2-2, with 10 bases lining up with TRBD2. Germline CDR1 and CDR2: SNHLY and FYNNEI. V trimming: 3 bases; J trimming: 7 bases; junction bases outside the gene matches: 11. The CDR3 covers 17 residues. The CDR3 sequence is CASSDLGTSDLGGELFF. The CDR3 DNA is TGTGCCAGCAGTGATCTTGGGACTAGCGATTTGGGCGGGGAGCTGTTTTTT.

The chain has TRBV23-1 and TRBJ1-3, with 9 bases lining up with TRBD1. TRBV23-1 falls under the ORF class, with uncertain function. The CDR3 contains 16 residues. Losses at the gene ends were 1 base for V and 6 bases for J; bases not matched to a gene: 7. The CDR3 DNA reads as TGCGCCAGCAGTCAATACAGCCGACAGGGGGAAAACACCATATATTTT. Amino acid sequence: CASSQYSRQGENTIYF.

This clone appeared once. The chain carries TRBV2 and TRBJ1-5, with D perhaps TRBD1 (6 bases). The CDR3 consists of 14 residues. Germline V gene data show CDR1 as SNHLY and CDR2 as FYNNEI. Trimming shortened V by 6 bases and J by 9 bases, and 18 bases separated the two germline ends. DNA of the CDR3: TGTGCCAGCAGACAGGACAGCCGATTCTCGCCCCAGCATTTT. It codes for CASRQDSRFSPQHF.

The rearrangement joins TRBV5-1 to TRBJ1-4; 7 positions match TRBD1. The V and J ends lost 3 bases and 7 bases, in that order; junction bases with no gene match: 6. This CDR3 comprises 14 residues. Germline CDR1 SGHRS, CDR2 YFSETQ. This CDR3 reads CASSWGTEVEKLFF. As DNA, the CDR3 is TGCGCCAGCAGCTGGGGGACAGAGGTTGAAAAACTGTTTTTT.

The chain is built from TRBV27 and TRBJ1-1, with D possibly TRBD1 on 5 matching bases. Germline V gives CDR1 MNHEY, CDR2 SMNVEV (reference sequence). The CDR3 contains 16 residues. V was clipped by 6 bases and J by 1 base, with 18 bases between them. The CDR3 DNA is TGTGCCAGCAGACCCGACAGATCCCCAGGGAACACTGAAGCTTTCTTT. As protein: CASRPDRSPGNTEAFF.

The chain employs TRBV4-1 and TRBJ1-2; D might be TRBD1 (5 bases). The CDR3 loop spans 15 amino acids. Trimming cost V 0 bases and J 6 bases, with 14 bases left between them. Germline CDR1 reads MGHRA; CDR2 reads YSYEKL. CDR3 coding DNA: TGCGCCAGCAGCCAAGAAACAGGATGGGTTGATGGCTACACCTTC. Encoded protein: CASSQETGWVDGYTF.

The chain employs TRBV9 and TRBJ2-1; a possible D gene is TRBD2 (6 bases). Germline V CDR1 and CDR2: SGDLS, YYNGEE. This CDR3 is 15 amino acids long. Trimming took 4 bases from V and 2 from J, leaving 13 bases between them. This chain's CDR3 is CASSNSGGTYNEQFF. The DNA of the CDR3 is TGTGCCAGCAGCAATAGCGGAGGGACCTACAATGAGCAGTTCTTC.

The CDR3 is CASSPLAGGTNNEQFF. The CDR3 bases are TGTGCCAGCTCACCATTGGCGGGAGGGACTAACAATGAGCAGTTCTTC. J is TRBJ2-1 and V is TRBV18, with 9 positions matching TRBD2. CDR3 size: 16 residues. The germline V gene encodes CDR1 KGHSH and CDR2 LQKENI. Germline trimming cut 2 bases from V and 5 bases from J; bases unmatched to any gene: 7.

V usage is TRBV7-2 and J usage is TRBJ2-1; D might be TRBD2 (6 bases). The CDR3 has 14 amino acids. The germline CDR1 and CDR2 sequences are SGHTA and FQGNSA. V was shortened by 5 bases and J by 5 bases, with 13 bases between the two germline ends. In DNA form, the CDR3 reads TGTGCCAGCAGCCGCGGGACGGGCAACAATGAGCAGTTCTTC. It codes for CASSRGTGNNEQFF.

The chain carries TRBV15 and TRBJ1-1; 9 bases map to TRBD1. Germline V lookup: CDR1 LNHNV, CDR2 YYDKDF (reference sequence). The CDR3 has 11 amino acids. V gave up 9 bases and J gave up 4 bases; unmatched junction bases: 0. The CDR3 coding sequence is TGTGCCACGGGACAGGGCACTGAAGCTTTCTTT. It specifies CATGQGTEAFF.

This sequence joins TRBV5-1 and TRBJ2-1, with a tentative D call TRBD2 (5 bases). V dropped 2 bases and J dropped 4 bases, with 10 bases sitting between them. The CDR3 runs to 14 residues. Germline V gene lookup returns CDR1 SGHRS and CDR2 YFSETQ. CDR3 nucleotides: TGCGCCAGCAGCTTTTTCGGCGGGTACAATGAGCAGTTCTTC. Its protein product is CASSFFGGYNEQFF.

The rearrangement uses TRBV5-1 and TRBJ1-1, with D maybe TRBD1 (6 bases). V lost 4 bases and J 10 bases, leaving 20 bases between the germline ends. Germline CDR1 and CDR2: SGHRS and YFSETQ. CDR3 size: 14 residues. DNA of the CDR3: TGCGCCAGCAGCCATGAAACAGGGTATGGGGGAGCTTTCTTT. It encodes CASSHETGYGGAFF.

V is TRBV13 and J is TRBJ2-3; 7 positions match TRBD2. Germline trimming cut 5 bases from V and 5 bases from J; bases unmatched to any gene: 10. The germline CDR1 and CDR2 sequences are PRHDT and FYEKMQ (reference sequence). CDR3 size: 15 residues. CDR3 in DNA: TGTGCCAGCAGCCGTCTTGAGCGGGGAAAAGATACGCAGTATTTT. The encoded protein is CASSRLERGKDTQYF.